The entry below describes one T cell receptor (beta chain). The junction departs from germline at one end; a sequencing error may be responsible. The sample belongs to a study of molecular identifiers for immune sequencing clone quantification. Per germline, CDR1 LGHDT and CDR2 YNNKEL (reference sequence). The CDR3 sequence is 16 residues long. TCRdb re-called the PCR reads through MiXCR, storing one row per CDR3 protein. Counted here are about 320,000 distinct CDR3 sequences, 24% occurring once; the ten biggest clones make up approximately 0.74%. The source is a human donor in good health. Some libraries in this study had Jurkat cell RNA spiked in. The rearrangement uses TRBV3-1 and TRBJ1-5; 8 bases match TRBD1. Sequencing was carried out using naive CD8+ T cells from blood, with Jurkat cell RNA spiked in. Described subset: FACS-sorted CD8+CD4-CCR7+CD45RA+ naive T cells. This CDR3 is CAGSPDDRGSNQPQHF. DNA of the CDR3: TGTGCCGGCAGCCCCGACGACAGGGGTAGCAATCAGCCCCAGCATTTT.